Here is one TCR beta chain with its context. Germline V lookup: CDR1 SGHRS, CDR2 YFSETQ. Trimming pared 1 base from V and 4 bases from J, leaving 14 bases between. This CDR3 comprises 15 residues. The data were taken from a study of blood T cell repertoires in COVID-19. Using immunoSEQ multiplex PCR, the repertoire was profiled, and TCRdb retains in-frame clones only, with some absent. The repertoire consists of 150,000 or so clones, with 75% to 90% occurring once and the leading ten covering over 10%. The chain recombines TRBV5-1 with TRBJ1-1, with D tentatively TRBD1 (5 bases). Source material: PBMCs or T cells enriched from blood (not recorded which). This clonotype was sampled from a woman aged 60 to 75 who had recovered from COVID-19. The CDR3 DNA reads TGCGCCAGCAGCTTGTCTACGGACAAACTCACTGAAGCTTTCTTT. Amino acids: CASSLSTDKLTEAFF.